Below, 14 T cell receptor beta chains from the same sample are listed, as sequenced in a study of identical twins (dated by TCRdb to about 2016). The library was generated by 5' RACE. Instrument used: Illumina HiSeq 2000. TCRdb ran its own pipeline on the public reads, namely fastp trimming at Q25 and MiXCR clone calling, and kept in-frame beta chains. Each CDR3 protein gets just one entry, which takes the most common genes and DNA from the rows behind it. In all, the sample holds about 240,000 distinct CDR3 sequences, and roughly 13% of those were seen once. The ten largest make up 4% to 5% of the sample. Separately, the same data were catalogued under a study of yellow fever vaccine responses in identical twins.

Specimen: memory (CD45RO+) T cells sorted from blood. The label giving this sample's cell subset or site can be read as: CD45RO+ enriched T cells. The receptor source for this set is a woman aged 18-29 years in good health.

The V call is TRBV10-3, the J call TRBJ2-7; perhaps TRBD1 as D (5 bases). The V end lost 8 bases, the J end lost 5 bases, and 19 bases lay between the germline ends. Germline V gives CDR1 ENHRY, CDR2 SYGVKD. This CDR3 contains 14 residues. The chain's CDR3 is CAISETTQGHEQYF. The CDR3 nucleotides are TGTGCCATCTCCGAGACCACCCAGGGCCACGAGCAGTACTTC.

A few counts support this clonotype. The chain joins TRBV10-3 to TRBJ2-1, with unresolved D. Trimming removed 0 bases from V and 5 bases from J, with 14 bases in between. In germline, CDR1 is ENHRY, CDR2 SYGVKD. The CDR3 totals 16 residues. CDR3 coding DNA: TGTGCCATCAGTGAGTCGAGGAAAAGGCCGGACAATGAGCAGTTCTTC. Protein product: CAISESRKRPDNEQFF.

This chain links TRBV10-1 with TRBJ2-2, with TRBD1 matching 12 bases. This CDR3 has 14 residues. V dropped 10 bases and J dropped 6; count of bases not matched to a gene: 6. Germline V lookup: CDR1 WNHNN, CDR2 SYGVQD (reference sequence). The DNA for the CDR3 is TGCGCCACCGGGACAGGGGGCGTCGCCGGGGAGCTGTTTTTT. It specifies CATGTGGVAGELFF.

This clonotype was counted only a few times. V usage is TRBV15 and J usage is TRBJ2-7; TRBD1 might be the D (5 bases). In germline, CDR1 is LNHNV, CDR2 YYDKDF (reference sequence). CDR3 length: 14 amino acids. V gave up 0 bases and J gave up 5 bases, with 11 bases separating them. CDR3 loop: CATSRDIQGHEQYF. CDR3 bases: TGTGCCACCAGCAGAGATATCCAGGGCCACGAGCAGTACTTC.

This clonotype was recorded a few times. The V call is TRBV29-1, the J call TRBJ1-4; TRBD1 aligns across 8 bases. The V and J ends lost 6 bases and 2 bases, in that order; junction bases with no gene match: 2. The CDR3 runs 13 residues. Germline V lookup: CDR1 SQVTM, CDR2 ANQGSEA. The chain's CDR3 is CSVPGGTNEKLFF. CDR3 coding DNA: TGCAGCGTACCAGGGGGCACTAATGAAAAACTGTTTTTT.

This clonotype was found a few times. This chain uses TRBV21-1 with TRBJ2-1. TRBV21-1 is tagged as a pseudogene. The CDR3 consists of 12 residues. As DNA, the CDR3 is TGTGCCAGCAGCAAAGATAGCAATGAGCAGTTCTTC. Its protein is CASSKDSNEQFF.

This CDR3 reads CASSFSGGAGELFF. The CDR3 DNA reads TGTGCCAGCAGCTTTAGCGGGGGCGCCGGGGAGCTGTTTTTT. The J gene is TRBJ2-2, the V gene TRBV7-3, with TRBD2 identical over 9 bases. The CDR3 is made up of 14 amino acids. V gave up 3 bases and J gave up 6 bases; unmatched junction bases: 2. From germline, CDR1 is SGHTA and CDR2 FQGTGA.

This clonotype was detected a few times. This sequence joins TRBV7-2 and TRBJ1-1, with a weak D call TRBD1 (5 bases). The CDR3 runs to 15 residues. Per the germline V gene, CDR1 is SGHTA and CDR2 is FQGNSA. The germline V and J ends were trimmed by 1 base and 1 base, with 10 bases remaining between them. CDR3: CASSLGDWENTEAFF. CDR3 sequence (DNA): TGTGCCAGCAGCTTAGGGGACTGGGAGAACACTGAAGCTTTCTTT.

This clonotype showed up just a few times. The chain employs TRBV6-2 or TRBV6-3 and TRBJ2-1; the match to TRBD2 covers 12 bases. The CDR3 consists of 14 residues. Germline V CDR1 and CDR2: MNHEY, SVGEGT. V dropped 6 bases and J dropped 9; count of bases not matched to a gene: 6. As DNA, the CDR3 is TGTGCCAGCAGACTAGCGGGAGGAAAGGGTGAGCAGTTCTTC. Its translation: CASRLAGGKGEQFF.

This clonotype occurred a few times. The V call is TRBV7-9, the J call TRBJ2-1; D is unresolved. Germline values: CDR1 SEHNR, CDR2 FQNEAQ (reference sequence). The CDR3 is 13 amino acids. Trimming removed 4 bases at V and 6 bases at J, with 10 bases between. This CDR3 is CASSSGFINEQFF. The CDR3 DNA follows: TGTGCCAGCAGCTCTGGCTTCATCAATGAGCAGTTCTTC. The entire variable domain, with the rest obtained from reference TRBV7-9 and TRBJ2-1, is as follows: DTGVSQNPRHKITKRGQNVTFRCDPISEHNRLYWYRQTLGQGPEFLTYFQNEAQLEKSRLLSDRFSAERPKGSFSTLEIQRTEQGDSAMYLCASSSGFINEQFFGPGTRLTVL.

The table lists this clonotype with a few counts. The V call is TRBV20-1, the J call TRBJ2-4, with 8 positions matching TRBD1. The CDR3 totals 15 residues. The J segment lost 2 bases and the V segment lost 6 bases, leaving 9 bases of the junction unmatched. Germline-derived CDR1 and CDR2 are DFQATT and SNEGSKA (reference sequence). The CDR3 reads CSARTDRGSKNIQYF. CDR3 bases: TGCAGTGCCAGAACCGACAGGGGATCCAAAAACATTCAGTACTTC.

The chain links TRBV2 to TRBJ1-4, with unresolved D. CDR1 and CDR2 from the germline V gene are SNHLY and FYNNEI. The CDR3 covers 13 residues. V was shortened by 6 bases and J by 2 bases, with 7 bases between the two germline ends. CDR3 bases: TGTGCCAGCAGGGGAAGGACTAATGAAAAACTGTTTTTT. As protein: CASRGRTNEKLFF.

CDR3 coding DNA: TGCGCCAGCAGCAGCACGGGACAGGGTAGGGAGACCCAGTACTTC. Amino acid sequence: CASSSTGQGRETQYF. The rearrangement uses TRBV5-1 and TRBJ2-5; the match to TRBD1 covers 9 bases. The length of the CDR3 is 15 residues. Trimming removed 4 bases from V and 5 bases from J; junction bases left unmatched: 9. Germline CDR1 SGHRS, CDR2 YFSETQ.

This clonotype occurred a few times. This sequence joins TRBV9 and TRBJ2-1; D could derive from TRBD1 or TRBD2 (5 bases each). Germline V lookup: CDR1 SGDLS, CDR2 YYNGEE. The CDR3 sequence is 15 residues long. The V end lost 4 bases, the J end lost 3 bases, and 14 bases lay between the germline ends. In nucleotides, the CDR3 is TGTGCCAGCAGCTTAACCGGGACGGGCTACAATGAGCAGTTCTTC. Amino acids: CASSLTGTGYNEQFF.